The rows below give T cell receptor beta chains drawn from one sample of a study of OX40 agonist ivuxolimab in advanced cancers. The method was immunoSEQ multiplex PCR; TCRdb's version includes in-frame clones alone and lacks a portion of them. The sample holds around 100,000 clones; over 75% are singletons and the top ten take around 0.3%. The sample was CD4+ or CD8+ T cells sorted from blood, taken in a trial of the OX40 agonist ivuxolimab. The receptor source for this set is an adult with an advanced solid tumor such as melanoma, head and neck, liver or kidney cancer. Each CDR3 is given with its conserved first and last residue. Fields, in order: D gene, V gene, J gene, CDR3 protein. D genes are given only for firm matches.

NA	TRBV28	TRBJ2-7	CASTLGGGYEQYF
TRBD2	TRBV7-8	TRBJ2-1	CASSPGLAVYNEQFF
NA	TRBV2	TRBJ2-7	CASSEYLGAAGLSYEQYF
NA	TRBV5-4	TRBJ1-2	CASSLAVQGSYGYTF
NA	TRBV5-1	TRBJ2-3	CASSVGVNTDTQYF
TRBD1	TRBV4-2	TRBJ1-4	CASSQVGPGGEKLFF
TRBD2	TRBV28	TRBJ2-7	CASSLRAGGLYEQYF
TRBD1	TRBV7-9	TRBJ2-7	CASSPLSLGTVNSYEQYF
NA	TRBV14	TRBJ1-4	CASSQDRGGRAEKLFF
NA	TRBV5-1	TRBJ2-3	CASSLETGPGDTQYF
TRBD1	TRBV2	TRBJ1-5	CASSLTGDNQPQHF
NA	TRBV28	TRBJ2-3	CASSFGFLGSTDTQYF
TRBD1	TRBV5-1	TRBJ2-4	CASSIGTAKAKNIQYF
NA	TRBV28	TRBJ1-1	CASSLSRVYAETAFF
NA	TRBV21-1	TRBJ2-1	CASSPPCDGSSYNEQFF
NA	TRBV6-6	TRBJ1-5	CASSYAGGGNQPQHF
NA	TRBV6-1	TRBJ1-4	CASSETLPGSEKLFF
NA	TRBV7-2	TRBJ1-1	CASSVSRTGEAFF
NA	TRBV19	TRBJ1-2	CASSIALNYGYTF
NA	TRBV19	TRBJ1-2	CASSIRVGLNYGYTF
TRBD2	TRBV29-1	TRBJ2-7	CSTTSGSPYEQYF
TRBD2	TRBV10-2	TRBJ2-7	CASSESTSGPYEQYF